Presented here are 6 T cell receptor beta chains from one specimen sequenced in a study of cytomegalovirus exposure and HLA in healthy donors. PCR was performed using 60 Vbeta and 13 Jbeta primers. Here immunoSEQ multiplex PCR was the method, and the copy in TCRdb shows in-frame clones only, minus some. The data hold 150,000 to 200,000 clones, with 81% observed a single time. Input material: PBMCs. Source of these receptors: a young man in good health and CMV-seronegative.

V and J are TRBV11-3 and TRBJ2-1; 7 nucleotides align to TRBD1. The CDR3 runs 15 residues. V shed 5 bases, J shed 3 bases, and the junction held 7 bases outside the gene matches. Per germline, CDR1 SGHNT and CDR2 YENEEA. This CDR3 is CASSNRGRGYNEQFF. CDR3 DNA: TGTGCCAGCAGCAACAGGGGAAGGGGCTACAATGAGCAGTTCTTC.

The chain joins TRBV5-4 to TRBJ2-7; 9 nucleotides line up with TRBD1. Germline loops: CDR1 SGHNT, CDR2 YYREEE (reference sequence). V shed 4 bases, J shed 5 bases, and the junction held 7 bases outside the gene matches. The CDR3 is 14 residues long. In DNA form, the CDR3 reads TGTGCCAGCAGCCCGGGACAGGGACGCGACGAGCAGTACTTC. This encodes CASSPGQGRDEQYF.

The rearrangement joins TRBV4-1 to TRBJ2-5, with 8 positions matching TRBD2. The length of the CDR3 is 16 residues. Germline loops: CDR1 MGHRA, CDR2 YSYEKL. V dropped 0 bases and J dropped 5; count of bases not matched to a gene: 8. The CDR3 sequence: CASSQDPPGGFETQYF. The CDR3 coding sequence is TGCGCCAGCAGCCAAGATCCCCCGGGAGGGTTTGAGACCCAGTACTTC.

This clone was observed a single time. V and J are TRBV6-5 and TRBJ2-1, with TRBD2 as a possible D gene (5 bases). Germline CDR1 MNHEY, CDR2 SVGAGI. The V gene lost 6 bases and the J gene lost 7 bases, with 10 bases spanning the gap. The CDR3 is 12 amino acids. This chain's CDR3 is CASSRTGNEQFF. DNA of the CDR3: TGTGCCAGCAGCCGGACGGGAAATGAGCAGTTCTTC.

V and J are TRBV11-1 and TRBJ2-7; 11 positions match TRBD1. From germline, CDR1 is SGHAT and CDR2 FQDESV (reference sequence). CDR3 length: 14 residues. Trimming at V came to 4 bases and at J to 7 bases, leaving 6 bases not matched to a gene. CDR3 DNA: TGTGCCAGCAGCTCTGGACAGGGGGCGTTGGAGCAGTACTTC. Amino acids: CASSSGQGALEQYF.

The rearrangement links TRBV6-5 to TRBJ1-1; 9 positions match TRBD1. The CDR3 sequence is 12 residues long. The J segment lost 10 bases and the V segment lost 6 bases, leaving 6 bases of the junction unmatched. The germline V gene encodes CDR1 MNHEY and CDR2 SVGAGI. The CDR3 bases are TGTGCCAGCAGCACAGGGGGCCAGGGAGCTTTCTTT. This codes for CASSTGGQGAFF.